These T cell receptor beta chains were read from a single sample in a study of graft-versus-host responses after intestinal transplantation. Only in-frame clones appear in the TCRdb table, and some are missing; sequencing was by immunoSEQ multiplex PCR. The sample consists of over 85,000 clones, over 90% of them appearing once. The antigens these receptors bind are not known. The source was unstimulated CD4+ T cells sorted from spleen or lymph node cells, collected before transplant. Source of these receptors: a human donor who was the organ donor for an intestinal transplant. Each CDR3 is given with its conserved first and last residue. The D gene is left open where the match is weak. Size is omitted from some rows. Given values are once, few, many or a class for expanded clones.

size: .; V: TRBV5-6; J: TRBJ2-7; D: .; CDR3: CASSFHLCEQYF; DNA: TGTGCCAGCAGCTTCCACCTCTGCGAGCAGTACTTC
size: .; V: TRBV6-1; J: TRBJ2-7; D: .; CDR3: CASSERGGIISYEQYF; DNA: TGTGCCAGCAGTGAAAGAGGAGGGATCATCTCCTACGAGCAGTACTTC
size: .; V: TRBV9; J: TRBJ1-1; D: .; CDR3: CASSVEGQGYTEAFF; DNA: TGTGCCAGCAGCGTAGAGGGGCAGGGGTACACTGAAGCTTTCTTT
size: .; V: TRBV5-4; J: TRBJ2-7; D: .; CDR3: CASSLDTYEQYF; DNA: TGTGCCAGCAGCTTGGACACCTACGAGCAGTACTTC
size: .; V: TRBV15; J: TRBJ1-1; D: .; CDR3: CATSTLSQDTEAFF; DNA: TGTGCCACCAGCACATTGTCGCAGGACACTGAAGCTTTCTTT
size: few; V: TRBV7-9; J: TRBJ2-1; D: .; CDR3: CASSYNSANEQFF; DNA: TGTGCCAGCAGTTATAATTCAGCGAATGAGCAGTTCTTC
size: .; V: TRBV11-1; J: TRBJ2-7; D: .; CDR3: CASSSPAPYEQYF; DNA: TGTGCCAGCAGCTCACCGGCTCCCTACGAGCAGTACTTC
size: .; V: TRBV28; J: TRBJ2-3; D: .; CDR3: CASSFRSPDTQYF; DNA: TGTGCCAGCAGTTTTAGGTCGCCAGATACGCAGTATTTT
size: .; V: TRBV6-5; J: TRBJ1-1; D: .; CDR3: CASSYWAPSMNTEAFF; DNA: TGTGCCAGCAGTTACTGGGCACCTTCCATGAACACTGAAGCTTTCTTT
size: .; V: TRBV5-5; J: TRBJ1-2; D: TRBD1; CDR3: CASSPDRANYGYTF; DNA: TGTGCCAGCAGCCCGGACAGGGCCAACTATGGCTACACCTTC
size: once; V: TRBV6-1; J: TRBJ2-7; D: TRBD2; CDR3: CASKVSGGPEQYF; DNA: TGTGCCAGCAAAGTAAGCGGGGGCCCCGAGCAGTACTTC
size: few; V: TRBV19; J: TRBJ2-7; D: TRBD2; CDR3: CASSLRPRVSGGQVDEQYF; DNA: TGTGCCAGTAGTCTCCGACCTCGTGTGAGCGGGGGGCAGGTGGACGAGCAGTACTTC
size: .; V: TRBV5-4; J: TRBJ1-2; D: TRBD1; CDR3: CASSLGLGDRGQGYTF; DNA: TGTGCCAGCAGCTTGGGATTGGGGGACAGGGGACAGGGCTACACCTTC
size: few; V: TRBV10-3; J: TRBJ2-7; D: .; CDR3: CAISGGGAYEQYF; DNA: TGTGCCATCAGTGGTGGCGGGGCCTACGAGCAGTACTTC
size: .; V: TRBV2; J: TRBJ2-3; D: .; CDR3: CASSRQGTDTQYF; DNA: TGTGCCAGCAGTAGACAGGGCACAGATACGCAGTATTTT